This T cell receptor (beta chain) was found in a study of early T cells in non-severe SARS-CoV-2 infection. On the study more broadly: Sequencing targeted bulk RNA from unsorted whole blood, leaving chains unpaired. General study results and limits: VDJdb matching, biased toward anti-spike CD8 responses, missed private and CD4 specificities.

Ten or more counts support this clonotype. Its specificity is unknown. This CDR3 is 11 amino acids long. V was pared by 6 bases and J by 5 bases, with 7 bases between. In the library, individual cDNA molecules carried attached unique molecular identifiers. TCRdb reprocessed the 5' RACE reads with MiXCR, giving one entry per CDR3 protein. The sample has about 33,000 distinct CDR3 sequences; about 4.7% are singletons. The chain combines TRBV12-3 or TRBV12-4 with TRBJ2-5; D is uncertain. The sample comprised whole blood. The sequence was obtained from an adult who was a healthcare worker with PCR-confirmed SARS-CoV-2 infection or an uninfected control (not recorded which). The CDR3 nucleotides read TGTGCCAGCAGCTACGGGGAGACCCAGTACTTC. Translating it yields CASSYGETQYF.